This T cell receptor (beta chain) was found in a study of cytomegalovirus exposure and HLA in healthy donors. Amplification used 60 Vbeta primers and 13 Jbeta primers. TCRdb's table, derived via immunoSEQ multiplex PCR, lists solely in-frame clones and lacks some. The sample features 130,000 to 150,000 clones, with approximately 2.5% in its top ten. Germline V CDR1 and CDR2: LGHNA, YNFKEQ. CDR3 size: 17 residues. Trimming pared 4 bases from V and 0 bases from J, leaving 13 bases between. The sequenced sample was PBMCs. The chain couples TRBV4-2 to TRBJ1-6; D remains ambiguous. This sequence originates from a man aged 35-49 years in good health and CMV-seronegative. The CDR3 loop reads CASSLRGASSYNSPLHF. The CDR3, as DNA: TGTGCCAGCAGCCTACGTGGAGCGAGCTCCTATAATTCACCCCTCCACTTT.